The T cell receptor beta chain under discussion was sequenced for a study of blood T cell repertoires in COVID-19 (TCRdb year 2020). For the wider study: Samples from collaborators originated in the United States, Italy and Spain and spanned both the acute and convalescent phases of COVID-19. Samples were obtained from the ongoing ImmuneRACE study (first 160 participants) and from 1,254 subjects provided by 6 global collaborators. A freely available public database, intended as a resource for researchers studying the immune response to SARS-CoV-2, is where the repertoires were released. Subjects who had been exposed to COVID-19, were actively infected with it, or had recovered from it provided the deeply sampled blood TCRbeta repertoires that made up the dataset. The material from the prospective study consisted of cDNA or gDNA derived from T cells, B-cell-depleted T cells, or PBMCs. Where available, HLA class I and class II types were obtained from metadata supplied by the sample provider rather than from assay-based typing. Sample metadata almost always included a de-identified subject ID, COVID-19 status, age in years and sex. Here is what the overall study found, with its caveats: How much clinical and demographic metadata was included differed by source and by participant, and the metadata was provided uncurated.

TCRbeta CDR3 regions were amplified from genomic DNA using the immunoSEQ Assay, a bias-controlled multiplex PCR. The study's own analysis went as follows. The number of nucleated cells in each sample was estimated from the amplification of reference gene primers within the assay. Sequence reads were collapsed and filtered to measure the absolute abundance of every unique TCRbeta CDR3 rearrangement. Productive Simpson clonality was computed per sample as the square root of Simpson's diversity index over productive rearrangements. TCRdb's version of the immuneACCESS table is confined to in-frame rearrangements and falls short of the full clone set. An unresolved V gene accounts for under half of the shortfall where checked; the remainder is of unknown origin. D and trimming come from the DNA, and the V and J calls and clone size come from that table. The sample data list about 220,000 clones, and 84% of these were observed just once. Clones ranked in the top ten supply 2% to 2.5% of the sample.

Collaborating institutions collected whole blood in K2EDTA tubes following their own protocols. For TCRbeta analysis, collaborator samples were shipped as frozen whole blood, as isolated PBMCs, or as DNA extracted from either sample type. Notes on this clone: The antigen this receptor binds is unknown. Base-call qualities are not available, and no considerably larger clone is one nucleotide away.

Reading from cysteine to phenylalanine, the CDR3 counts 15 amino acids. Of the read, only the CDR3 DNA is kept; its 45 bases are in frame from base 1. CDR1 is given as MNHEY and CDR2 as SVGAGI, both from the germline V gene. For this chain, trimming is 0 bases at the V end and 4 bases at the J end, and the number of junction bases without a gene match is 6. The chain employs TRBV6-5 and TRBJ2-7, with 7 bases in between that match TRBD2. The origin of this receptor is a woman aged 55-70 years with acute or convalescent COVID-19. Sequencing was carried out using peripheral blood. The CDR3 has the sequence CASSYSSSGSYEQYF. The DNA sequence is TGTGCCAGCAGTTACTCCTCTAGCGGATCTTACGAGCAGTACTTC.